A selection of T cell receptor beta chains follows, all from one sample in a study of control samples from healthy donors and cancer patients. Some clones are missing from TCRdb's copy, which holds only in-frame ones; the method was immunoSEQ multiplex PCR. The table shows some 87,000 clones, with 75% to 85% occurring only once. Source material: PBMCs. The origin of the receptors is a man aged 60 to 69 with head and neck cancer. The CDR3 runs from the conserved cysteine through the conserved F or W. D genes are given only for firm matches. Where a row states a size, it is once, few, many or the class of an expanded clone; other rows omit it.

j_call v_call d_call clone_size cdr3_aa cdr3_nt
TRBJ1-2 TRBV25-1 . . CASSEYGDYGYTF TGTGCCAGCAGTGAATATGGGGACTATGGCTACACCTTC
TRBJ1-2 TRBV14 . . CASSLTGGIVGYGYTF TGTGCCAGCAGCCTTACGGGGGGGATAGTTGGCTATGGCTACACCTTC
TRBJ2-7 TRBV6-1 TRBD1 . CASSARPGTGSVSYEQYF TGTGCCAGCAGTGCGCGTCCCGGGACAGGATCCGTATCCTACGAGCAGTACTTC
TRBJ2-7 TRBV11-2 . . CASSFLVHEQYF TGTGCCAGCAGCTTTTTGGTCCACGAGCAGTACTTC
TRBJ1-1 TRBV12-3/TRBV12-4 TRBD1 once CASRQGGAEAFF TGTGCCAGCAGACAGGGGGGCGCTGAAGCTTTCTTT
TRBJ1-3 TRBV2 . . CASSEGGTRATGNTIYF TGTGCCAGCAGTGAAGGGGGGACCCGGGCGACGGGAAACACCATATATTTT
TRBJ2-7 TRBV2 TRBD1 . CASRRDREHEQYF TGTGCCAGCAGACGGGACAGGGAGCACGAGCAGTACTTC
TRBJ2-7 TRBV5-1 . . CASSLVGGSVAYEQYF TGCGCCAGCAGCTTGGTTGGTGGCTCGGTAGCCTACGAGCAGTACTTC
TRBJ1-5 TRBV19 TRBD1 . CASSIYPDRGNQPQHF TGTGCCAGTAGTATTTATCCGGACAGGGGCAATCAGCCCCAGCATTTT
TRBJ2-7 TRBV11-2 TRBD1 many CASSLEGQGDGEQYF TGTGCCAGCAGCTTAGAGGGACAGGGGGATGGCGAGCAGTACTTC
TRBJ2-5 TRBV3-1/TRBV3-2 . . CASSQGTNLGYQETQYF TGTGCCAGCAGCCAAGGGACGAATTTAGGGTACCAAGAGACCCAGTACTTC
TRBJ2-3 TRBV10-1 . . CASSESNVVPGTDTQYF TGCGCCAGCAGTGAGTCGAACGTCGTCCCGGGCACAGATACGCAGTATTTT
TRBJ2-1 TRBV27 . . CASSTVQGRVNEQFF TGTGCCAGCAGTACCGTACAGGGAAGGGTCAATGAGCAGTTCTTC
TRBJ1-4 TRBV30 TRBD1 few CAWTNRGRNEKLFF TGTGCCTGGACCAACAGGGGAAGGAATGAAAAACTGTTTTTT
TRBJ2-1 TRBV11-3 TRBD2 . CASSRGSSGDNEQFF TGTGCCAGCAGCCGAGGATCTAGCGGTGACAATGAGCAGTTCTTC
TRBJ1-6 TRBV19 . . CASSIGAGGNSPLHF TGTGCCAGTAGTATAGGGGCCGGAGGGAATTCACCCCTCCACTTT
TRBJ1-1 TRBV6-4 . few CASKGQQNTEAFF TGTGCCAGCAAAGGACAGCAGAACACTGAAGCTTTCTTT
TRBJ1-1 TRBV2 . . CASSPRDTYTEAFF TGTGCCAGCAGTCCACGGGACACCTACACTGAAGCTTTCTTT
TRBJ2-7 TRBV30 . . CAWSVTDFYEQYF TGTGCCTGGAGTGTGACAGACTTCTACGAGCAGTACTTC
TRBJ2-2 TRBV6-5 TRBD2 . CASTRTSGTGELFF TGTGCCAGCACTAGGACTAGTGGGACCGGGGAGCTGTTTTTT
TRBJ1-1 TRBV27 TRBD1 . CASSSLDRVRNTEAFF TGTGCCAGCAGTTCCCTGGACAGGGTAAGGAACACTGAAGCTTTCTTT
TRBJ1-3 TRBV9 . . CASSVGWQAGGNTIYF TGTGCCAGCAGCGTAGGGTGGCAGGCGGGAGGAAACACCATATATTTT
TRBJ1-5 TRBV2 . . CASSEGPSNQPQHF TGTGCCAGCAGTGAAGGCCCTAGCAATCAGCCCCAGCATTTT
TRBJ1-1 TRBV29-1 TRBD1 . CSASGQGGTEAFF TGCAGCGCTTCGGGACAGGGGGGCACTGAAGCTTTCTTT